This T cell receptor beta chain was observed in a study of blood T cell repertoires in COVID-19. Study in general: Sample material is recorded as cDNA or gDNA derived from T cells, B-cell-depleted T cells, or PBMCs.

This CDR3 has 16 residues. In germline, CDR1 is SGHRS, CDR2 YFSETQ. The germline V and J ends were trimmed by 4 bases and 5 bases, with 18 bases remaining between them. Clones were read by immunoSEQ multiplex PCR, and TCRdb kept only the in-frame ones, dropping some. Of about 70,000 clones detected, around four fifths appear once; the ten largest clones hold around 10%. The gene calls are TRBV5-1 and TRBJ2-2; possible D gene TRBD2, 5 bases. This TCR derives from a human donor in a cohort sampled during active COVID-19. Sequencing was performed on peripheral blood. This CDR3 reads CASSRATGMSTGELFF. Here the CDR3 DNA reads TGCGCCAGCAGCCGGGCCACGGGGATGAGTACCGGGGAGCTGTTTTTT.